Following are 20 T cell receptor beta chains from one sample sequenced in a study of shared clonotypes between healthy human individuals. The table came from immunoSEQ multiplex PCR; TCRdb's copy has only in-frame clones and leaves some out. The sample lists under 2,000,000 clones; less than 95% were seen once. CD8 cells regarded as naive lacked CD45RO, were positively chosen for CCR7, and omitted terminally differentiated effector memory CD45RA+ cells. Sequencing was performed on naive CD8+ T cells sorted from blood. The receptors shown here come from a man between 18 and 35 years old in good health.

The table lists this clone with a count of one. The V gene is TRBV15, the J gene TRBJ1-4, with D tentatively TRBD1 (6 bases). The CDR3 extends over 14 amino acids. Germline CDR1 and CDR2: LNHNV and YYDKDF (reference sequence). V was clipped by 3 bases and J by 4 bases, with 9 bases between them. CDR3 in DNA: TGTGCCACCAGCAGGCAAGGGGGTAATGAAAAACTGTTTTTT. This encodes CATSRQGGNEKLFF.

The V call is TRBV10-1, the J call TRBJ2-7; D not certain. This CDR3 is built from 12 residues. V was trimmed by 6 bases and J by 7 bases, leaving 13 bases between them. CDR1 WNHNN and CDR2 SYGVQD come from the germline V gene (reference sequence). CDR3 in DNA: TGCGCCAGCAGAGACACCGCCTGGGAGCAGTACTTC. Amino acids: CASRDTAWEQYF.

Comment on this clone: Other DNA sequences in this specimen translate into the identical CDR3. This chain joins TRBV5-1 and TRBJ2-7; weak D call: TRBD1 (5 bases). The CDR3 has 14 amino acids. The V end lost 0 bases, the J end lost 0 bases, and 7 bases lay between the germline ends. CDR1 is SGHRS, CDR2 YFSETQ, per germline. CDR3 sequence: CASSLVGDSYEQYF. CDR3 in DNA: TGCGCCAGCAGCTTGGTAGGGGACTCCTACGAGCAGTACTTC.

The chain joins TRBV7-9 to TRBJ2-3; D might be TRBD1 or TRBD2, each matching 5 bases. Looked up from germline, CDR1 is SEHNR and CDR2 is FQNEAQ (reference sequence). This CDR3 has 18 residues. The V and J ends lost 1 base and 0 bases respectively, with 17 bases between them. Here the CDR3 reads CASSLGGSWSSSTDTQYF. Written as DNA, the CDR3 is TGTGCCAGCAGCTTAGGGGGGTCGTGGTCTTCTAGCACAGATACGCAGTATTTT.

V usage is TRBV7-3 and J usage is TRBJ2-1, with 8 bases aligning to TRBD2. Germline V gives CDR1 SGHTA, CDR2 FQGTGA. CDR3 length: 15 residues. The V segment lost 4 bases and the J segment 9 bases; nucleotides outside the gene matches: 11. CDR3 amino acids: CASSSLAGGQAEQFF. In DNA form, the CDR3 reads TGTGCCAGCAGCTCACTTGCGGGGGGCCAGGCTGAGCAGTTCTTC.

This chain links TRBV6-5 with TRBJ2-3; the D gene could be TRBD1 or TRBD2 (6 bases each). Trimming took off 0 bases at V and 2 bases at J, with 12 bases between the two ends. In germline, CDR1 is MNHEY, CDR2 SVGAGI. The CDR3 consists of 16 residues. Written as DNA, the CDR3 is TGTGCCAGCAGTTACTCGGAGGGGGGCCCCACAGATACGCAGTATTTT. Translating it yields CASSYSEGGPTDTQYF.

Details on this clone: In the same sample, other DNA sequences code for this CDR3. The chain has TRBV27 and TRBJ2-7; D is perhaps TRBD2 (6 bases). The V gene's germline CDR1 is MNHEY and CDR2 SMNVEV (reference sequence). The length of the CDR3 is 14 residues. Trimming shortened V by 2 bases and J by 0 bases, and 8 bases separated the two germline ends. The CDR3 coding sequence is TGTGCCAGCAGTTTAGCGGGATACTCCTACGAGCAGTACTTC. This sequence encodes CASSLAGYSYEQYF.

This rearrangement joins TRBV5-6 to TRBJ1-5, with 7 bases identical to TRBD1. J lost 5 bases, V lost 5 bases, and 7 bases had no gene match. This CDR3 is built from 14 residues. Germline CDR1 SGHDT, CDR2 YYEEEE. The CDR3 here is CASSYGQEYQPQHF. CDR3 coding DNA: TGTGCCAGCAGTTACGGACAGGAATATCAGCCCCAGCATTTT.

The V and J genes are TRBV6-1 and TRBJ1-6, with D unresolved. The germline V gene has CDR1 MNHNS and CDR2 SASEGT. This CDR3 is 17 amino acids long. Trimming took 3 bases from V and 1 from J, leaving 13 bases between them. CDR3: CASSDPILGSYNSPLHF. The CDR3 coding sequence is TGTGCCAGCAGTGACCCGATTTTAGGATCCTATAATTCACCCCTCCACTTT.

A single count supports this clone. The chain recombines TRBV2 with TRBJ2-7; 10 bases fit TRBD1. V lost 3 bases and J lost 7; bases outside the gene matches: 12. Germline V CDR1 and CDR2: SNHLY, FYNNEI. The CDR3 totals 16 residues. The CDR3 sequence is CASSDPGGTGVGEQYF. The CDR3 nucleotides are TGTGCCAGCAGTGATCCAGGGGGGACAGGGGTCGGTGAGCAGTACTTC.

On this clone itself: The same CDR3 can be traced to other DNA sequences in this sample. The chain couples TRBV11-2 to TRBJ2-3; 9 nucleotides line up with TRBD2. The CDR3 consists of 15 residues. Germline V gene lookup returns CDR1 SGHAT and CDR2 FQNNGV. V lost 5 bases to trimming and J lost 0 bases; unmatched junction nucleotides: 3. CDR3 protein: CASSRLAGSTDTQYF. The CDR3 DNA follows: TGTGCCAGCAGCCGGCTAGCGGGGAGCACAGATACGCAGTATTTT.

This CDR3 is CASSDNNYGYTF. In nucleotides, the CDR3 is TGTGCCAGCAGTGACAATAACTATGGCTACACCTTC. The chain is built from TRBV6-6 and TRBJ1-2; D ambiguous. Germline V gene data show CDR1 as MNHNY and CDR2 as SVGAGI (reference sequence). Trimming left V 5 bases short and J 1 base short, with 5 bases between. CDR3 length: 12 residues.

This chain connects TRBV6-5 to TRBJ1-1; no definite D call. There are 15 residues in the CDR3. The germline V and J ends were trimmed by 6 bases and 0 bases, with 14 bases remaining between them. Germline CDR1 is MNHEY and CDR2 is SVGAGI. The CDR3 DNA follows: TGTGCCAGCAGCCCCTGGGGAGACCTGAACACTGAAGCTTTCTTT. Translation: CASSPWGDLNTEAFF.

The V call is TRBV7-9, the J call TRBJ2-5; maybe TRBD2 (7 bases). Germline assignment: CDR1 SEHNR and CDR2 FQNEAQ (reference sequence). This CDR3 spans 15 amino acids. The V and J ends lost 4 bases and 1 base respectively, with 13 bases between them. CDR3 loop: CASSSLRGGQETQYF. CDR3 in DNA: TGTGCCAGCAGCTCACTAAGGGGGGGCCAAGAGACCCAGTACTTC.

This chain connects TRBV7-8 to TRBJ2-1; 10 bases fit TRBD2. Unmatched junction bases numbered 14, after V lost 1 base and J lost 5 bases. CDR3 length: 19 residues. CDR1 is SGHVS and CDR2 is FQNEAQ in the germline V gene. This CDR3 reads CASSLVLAGLPDYNNEQFF. The DNA of the CDR3 is TGTGCCAGCAGCTTAGTACTAGCGGGACTCCCAGATTATAACAATGAGCAGTTCTTC.

The chain uses TRBV2 and TRBJ2-2; 7 bases are shared with TRBD1. Germline V lookup: CDR1 SNHLY, CDR2 FYNNEI. V was clipped by 4 bases and J by 3 bases; unmatched bases: 11. The CDR3 consists of 17 residues. The CDR3 spells CASSVSRGLFDTGELFF. The CDR3 DNA sequence: TGTGCCAGCAGTGTTTCAAGGGGGCTTTTCGACACCGGGGAGCTGTTTTTT.

The V call is TRBV7-6, the J call TRBJ2-3, with D tentatively TRBD1 or TRBD2 (7 bases each). This CDR3 is 15 amino acids long. In germline, CDR1 is SGHVS, CDR2 FNYEAQ. V was pared by 5 bases and J by 2 bases, with 14 bases between. The CDR3 DNA is TGTGCCAGCAGCCAGGGAGGGGGCACCACAGATACGCAGTATTTT. Its protein product is CASSQGGGTTDTQYF.

The genes are TRBV13 and TRBJ2-7; D assignment may be TRBD1 or TRBD2 (6 bases each). Germline assignment: CDR1 PRHDT and CDR2 FYEKMQ (reference sequence). V was cut by 4 bases and J by 7 bases, with 14 bases left in between. The CDR3 is 13 residues long. CDR3 sequence reads: CASSYEEGGEQYF. The DNA of the CDR3 is TGTGCCAGCAGCTACGAGGAGGGGGGTGAGCAGTACTTC.

This sequence joins TRBV7-9 and TRBJ2-1; the D gene is possibly TRBD2 (5 bases). Germline V gene lookup returns CDR1 SEHNR and CDR2 FQNEAQ (reference sequence). Trimming took off 5 bases at V and 9 bases at J, with 26 bases between the two ends. This CDR3 has 17 amino acids. The CDR3 is CASSIRDPVGAPGEQFF. As DNA, the CDR3 is TGTGCCAGCAGCATCCGGGATCCCGTTGGTGCGCCTGGTGAGCAGTTCTTC.

This chain connects TRBV2 to TRBJ2-1; D unresolved. The CDR3 extends over 15 amino acids. Germline V gene data show CDR1 as SNHLY and CDR2 as FYNNEI. Trimming pared 5 bases from V and 10 bases from J, leaving 21 bases between. CDR3 bases: TGTGCCAGCAGTTCTACGGGCCTCGGAGTGGGAGAGCAGTTCTTC. Translated, it gives CASSSTGLGVGEQFF.